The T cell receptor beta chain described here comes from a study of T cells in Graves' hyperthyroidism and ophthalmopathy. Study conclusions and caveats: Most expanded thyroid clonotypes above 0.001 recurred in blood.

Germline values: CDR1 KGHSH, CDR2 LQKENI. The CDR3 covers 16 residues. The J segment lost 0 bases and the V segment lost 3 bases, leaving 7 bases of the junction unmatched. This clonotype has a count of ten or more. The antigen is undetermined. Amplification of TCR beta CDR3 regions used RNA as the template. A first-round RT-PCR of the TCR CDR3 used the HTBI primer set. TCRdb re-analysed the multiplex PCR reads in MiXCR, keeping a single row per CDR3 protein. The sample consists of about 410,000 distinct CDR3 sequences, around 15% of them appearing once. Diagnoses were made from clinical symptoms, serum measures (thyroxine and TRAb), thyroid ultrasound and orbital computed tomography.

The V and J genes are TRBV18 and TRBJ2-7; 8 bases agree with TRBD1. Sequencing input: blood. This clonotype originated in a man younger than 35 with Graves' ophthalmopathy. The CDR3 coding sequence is TGTGCCAGCTCACCGGGACAGGTAGCAATCTCCTACGAGCAGTACTTC. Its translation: CASSPGQVAISYEQYF.